Reported below is one T cell receptor beta chain. What it binds is not known. This sample is drawn from a study of yellow fever vaccine responses in identical twins. MiXCR, applied by TCRdb to the RT-PCR reads, yields one record per CDR3 protein. The sample lists roughly 36,000 distinct CDR3 sequences, more than 45% occurring once. This CDR3 has 14 amino acids. V gave up 4 bases and J gave up 7 bases; unmatched junction bases: 7. The study's findings and limits: Twins' vaccine T cell response reportedly seemed partly convergent, partly personalized.

The starting material was T cells from blood (PBMCs), unsorted or a sorted subset (not recorded which), obtained before or after yellow fever vaccination (not recorded which). The chain employs TRBV12-3 or TRBV12-4 and TRBJ1-1, with 9 bases matching TRBD1. This receptor was obtained from a woman aged 18-29 years who received the yellow fever vaccine. Written as DNA, the CDR3 is TGTGCCAGCAGTTCGGGACAGGGAGGATTTGAAGCTTTCTTT. Its translation is CASSSGQGGFEAFF.